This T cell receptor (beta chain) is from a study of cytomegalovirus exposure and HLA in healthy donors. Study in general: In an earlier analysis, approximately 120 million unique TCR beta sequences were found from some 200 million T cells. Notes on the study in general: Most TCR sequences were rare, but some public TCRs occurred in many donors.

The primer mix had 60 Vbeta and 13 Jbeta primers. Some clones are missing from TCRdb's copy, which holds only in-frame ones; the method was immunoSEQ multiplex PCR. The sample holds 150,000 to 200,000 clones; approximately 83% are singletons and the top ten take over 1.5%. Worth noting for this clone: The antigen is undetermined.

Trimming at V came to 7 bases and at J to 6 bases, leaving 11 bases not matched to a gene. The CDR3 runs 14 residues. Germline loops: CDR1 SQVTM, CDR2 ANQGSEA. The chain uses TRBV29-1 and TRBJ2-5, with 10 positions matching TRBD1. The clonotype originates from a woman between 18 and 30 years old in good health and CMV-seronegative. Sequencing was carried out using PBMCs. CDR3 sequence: CSATNGQGVKTQYF. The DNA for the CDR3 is TGCAGCGCGACTAACGGACAGGGGGTGAAGACCCAGTACTTC.